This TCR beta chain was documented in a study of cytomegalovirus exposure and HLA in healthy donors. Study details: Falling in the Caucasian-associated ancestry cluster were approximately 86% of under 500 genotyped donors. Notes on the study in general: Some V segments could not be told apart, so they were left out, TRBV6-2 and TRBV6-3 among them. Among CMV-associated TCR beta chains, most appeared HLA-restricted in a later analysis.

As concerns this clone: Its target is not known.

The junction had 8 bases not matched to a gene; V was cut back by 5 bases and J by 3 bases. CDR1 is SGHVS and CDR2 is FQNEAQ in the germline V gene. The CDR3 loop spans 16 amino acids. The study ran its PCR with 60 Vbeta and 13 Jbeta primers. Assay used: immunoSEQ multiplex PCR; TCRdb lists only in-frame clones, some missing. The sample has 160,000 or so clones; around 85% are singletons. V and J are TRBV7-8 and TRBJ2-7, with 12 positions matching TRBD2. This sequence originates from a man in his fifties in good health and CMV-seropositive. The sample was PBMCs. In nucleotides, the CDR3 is TGTGCCAGCAGCACCACCGGGACTAGCGGGTTCTACGAGCAGTACTTC. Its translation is CASSTTGTSGFYEQYF.